This entry lists 26 T cell receptor beta chains sequenced from one sample in a study of blood T cell repertoires in COVID-19 (TCRdb year 2020). Receptor libraries were prepared by the immunoSEQ multiplex PCR assay. TCRdb took over this immuneACCESS table, retaining in-frame rearrangements with V and J assigned. Such tables are incomplete; in checked studies, under half of the missing clones stem from an unresolved V gene, and the remainder is unexplained. The sample profile shows over 55,000 clones; roughly four fifths of them were found once. The top ten clones comprise roughly a tenth of the sample. Specimen: peripheral blood. The receptor source for this set is a man in his fifties or sixties with COVID-19, enrolled during active disease.

CDR3 nucleotide sequence: TGTGCCAGCGGGGGACAGCAAGTCTATGGCTACACCTTC. This gives the protein CASGGQQVYGYTF. The gene calls are TRBV7-9 and TRBJ1-2, with 7 nucleotides matching TRBD1. The CDR3 consists of 13 residues. From germline, CDR1 is SEHNR and CDR2 FQNEAQ (reference sequence). After removal of 8 bases from V and 4 bases from J, the junction contained 7 bases not matched to a gene.

The genes are TRBV18 and TRBJ1-1; D gene ambiguous. The V end lost 4 bases, the J end lost 7 bases, and 13 bases lay between the germline ends. This CDR3 contains 13 residues. CDR1 is KGHSH, CDR2 LQKENI, per germline. The CDR3 reads CASSRLEGGEAFF. The CDR3 DNA sequence: TGTGCCAGCTCACGCCTCGAGGGCGGTGAAGCTTTCTTT.

The genes are TRBV15 and TRBJ2-7; 10 bases fit TRBD2. Germline V gene sequence: CDR1 LNHNV, CDR2 YYDKDF (reference sequence). This CDR3 comprises 15 residues. J was trimmed by 1 base and V by 3 bases; bases with no gene match: 3. The CDR3 DNA reads as TGTGCCACCAGCAGTACTAGCGGGGTTTCCTACGAGCAGTACTTC. It encodes CATSSTSGVSYEQYF.

This chain connects TRBV30 to TRBJ2-6; TRBD2 agrees at 8 bases. V lost 2 bases to trimming and J lost 3 bases; unmatched junction nucleotides: 6. The CDR3 spans 16 residues. The V gene's germline CDR1 is GTSNPN and CDR2 SVGIG (reference sequence). Here the CDR3 reads CAWSSRGGFGANVLTF. Written as DNA, the CDR3 is TGTGCCTGGAGTTCCCGGGGGGGGTTTGGGGCCAACGTCCTGACTTTC.

The gene calls are TRBV6-5 and TRBJ2-5; the match to TRBD2 covers 14 bases. This CDR3 has 15 amino acids. The germline V gene has CDR1 MNHEY and CDR2 SVGAGI. Germline trimming cut 5 bases from V and 4 bases from J; bases unmatched to any gene: 3. CDR3 sequence (DNA): TGTGCCAGCAGTCAGGGGACTAGCGGGAGAGAGACCCAGTACTTC. Protein product: CASSQGTSGRETQYF.

The chain uses TRBV11-2 and TRBJ2-5; maybe TRBD1 (7 bases). Trimming removed 11 bases from V and 2 bases from J, with 12 bases in between. Germline V gene lookup returns CDR1 SGHAT and CDR2 FQNNGV. The CDR3 has 12 amino acids. CDR3 sequence reads: CASGGQQETQYF. In DNA form, the CDR3 reads TGTGCCTCCGGGGGACAGCAAGAGACCCAGTACTTC.

V and J are TRBV24-1 and TRBJ2-1; 9 positions match TRBD2. The V gene end was trimmed by 3 bases and the J gene end by 4 bases; junction bases not matched to a gene: 9. CDR3 length: 17 amino acids. CDR1 is KGHDR and CDR2 is SFDVKD in the germline V gene. The CDR3 DNA sequence: TGTGCCACCAGTGATACACCCGGGACTAGCAGTTACAATGAGCAGTTCTTC. Translated: CATSDTPGTSSYNEQFF.

This clone was seen a handful of times. The chain employs TRBV27 and TRBJ1-1; the D gene is possibly TRBD1 (5 bases). Trimming shortened V by 4 bases and J by 7 bases, and 16 bases separated the two germline ends. The CDR3 consists of 14 residues. The germline V gene has CDR1 MNHEY and CDR2 SMNVEV (reference sequence). CDR3 nucleotides: TGTGCCAGCAGTTCACTGACGGGGGACCTTGAAGCTTTCTTT. The encoded protein is CASSSLTGDLEAFF.

The chain employs TRBV27 and TRBJ2-3, with D possibly being TRBD1 (5 bases). Germline assignment: CDR1 MNHEY and CDR2 SMNVEV (reference sequence). This CDR3 region has 14 residues. Between the trimmed V and J ends, which lost 2 bases and 4 bases, there was a span of 10 bases. The CDR3 DNA reads TGTGCCAGCAGTTTAATCCAGGGCCCAGATACGCAGTATTTT. It codes for CASSLIQGPDTQYF.

CDR3 sequence reads: CASSLETGADYGYTF. The CDR3 DNA reads TGTGCCAGCAGCTTAGAGACAGGGGCGGACTATGGCTACACCTTC. The V gene is TRBV7-2, the J gene TRBJ1-2, with TRBD1 matching 8 bases. With V trimmed by 1 base and J by 3 bases, 4 bases remained unmatched. CDR1 SGHTA and CDR2 FQGNSA come from the germline V gene. The CDR3 contains 15 residues.

V is TRBV21-1 and J is TRBJ2-5; TRBD1, as called in the table, went unchecked against the DNA. TRBV21-1 is a pseudogene segment. This CDR3 contains 17 residues. CDR3 DNA sequence: TGTGCCAGCAGCCTAAGCCCCCGGACCAAGGGGCAAGAGACCCAGTACTTC. It specifies CASSLSPRTKGQETQYF.

The chain joins TRBV2 to TRBJ2-7; TRBD1 matches 8 bases. This CDR3 is 15 amino acids long. Germline loops: CDR1 SNHLY, CDR2 FYNNEI. J was trimmed by 7 bases and V by 5 bases; bases with no gene match: 13. For the CDR3, the DNA is TGTGCCAGCAGTTTAATTCAGGGGGCCTTAGGGGAGCAGTACTTC. The encoded protein is CASSLIQGALGEQYF.

The rearrangement uses TRBV4-1 and TRBJ1-3; 7 nucleotides line up with TRBD1. The junction had 5 bases not matched to a gene; V was cut back by 1 base and J by 2 bases. The CDR3 extends over 16 amino acids. Germline CDR1 reads MGHRA; CDR2 reads YSYEKL. The CDR3 region is CASSQVQGKTGNTIYF. For the CDR3, the DNA is TGCGCCAGCAGCCAAGTACAGGGGAAAACTGGAAACACCATATATTTT.

This clone was detected only once. V usage is TRBV6-1 and J usage is TRBJ2-2; 16 positions agree with TRBD2. V shed 4 bases and J 4 bases; nucleotides not matched to a gene: 12. CDR1 and CDR2 from the germline V gene are MNHNS and SASEGT. The CDR3 spans 20 residues. The CDR3 DNA reads TGTGCCAGCAGTGCGGGACTAGCGGGAGGGACCGTCGGCGGCACCGGGGAGCTGTTTTTT. Translating gives CASSAGLAGGTVGGTGELFF.

The chain joins TRBV5-4 to TRBJ2-1; 8 bases align to TRBD2. The J segment lost 6 bases and the V segment lost 1 base, leaving 6 bases of the junction unmatched. The CDR3 contains 15 residues. Germline V gives CDR1 SGHNT, CDR2 YYREEE (reference sequence). The CDR3 sequence is CASSLFSGTFNEQFF. Written as DNA, the CDR3 is TGTGCCAGCAGCTTGTTTAGCGGGACTTTCAATGAGCAGTTCTTC.

The chain employs TRBV29-1 and TRBJ1-1; D is possibly TRBD1 (5 bases). Trimming took off 8 bases at V and 4 bases at J, with 11 bases between the two ends. This CDR3 contains 11 residues. The germline CDR1 and CDR2 sequences are SQVTM and ANQGSEA. The CDR3, as DNA: TGCAGCCACGGAGGGGCCACTGAAGCTTTCTTT. It is translated as CSHGGATEAFF.

The V gene is TRBV4-1, the J gene TRBJ1-1; a possible D gene is TRBD1 (6 bases). Germline V gene data show CDR1 as MGHRA and CDR2 as YSYEKL. This CDR3 has 15 residues. V lost 3 bases to trimming and J lost 8 bases, with 19 bases between them. The chain's CDR3 is CASSHLIQGHWEAFF. In nucleotides, the CDR3 is TGCGCCAGCAGCCACCTTATACAGGGACACTGGGAAGCTTTCTTT.

The chain links TRBV19 to TRBJ2-7, with D perhaps matching TRBD1 (8 bases). V dropped 3 bases and J dropped 12 bases, with 21 bases sitting between them. The germline V gene has CDR1 LNHDA and CDR2 SQIVND (reference sequence). The CDR3 consists of 14 residues. The CDR3 sequence: CASSIPGGGSPLYF. As DNA, the CDR3 is TGTGCCAGTAGTATCCCAGGGGGCGGGAGCCCGTTGTACTTC.

Only one count was recorded for this clone. This chain uses TRBV5-6 with TRBJ2-2, with 7 bases matching TRBD2. The CDR3 has 16 residues. Germline V gene lookup returns CDR1 SGHDT and CDR2 YYEEEE. The ends lost 0 bases at V and 0 bases at J; junction bases unmatched: 2. CDR3: CASSLDSGANTGELFF. CDR3 bases: TGTGCCAGCAGCTTGGACAGCGGGGCGAACACCGGGGAGCTGTTTTTT. Variable domain in full (rest from reference TRBV5-6 and TRBJ2-2): DAGVTQSPTHLIKTRGQQVTLRCSPKSGHDTVSWYQQALGQGPQFIFQYYEEEERQRGNFPDRFSGHQFPNYSSELNVNALLLGDSALYLCASSLDSGANTGELFFGEGSRLTVL.

The chain has TRBV5-6 and TRBJ2-7; 7 bases match TRBD2. J gave up 2 bases and V 1 base, and 6 bases lay outside the gene matches. The CDR3 runs 15 residues. Germline CDR1 and CDR2: SGHDT and YYEEEE. This chain's CDR3 is CASSLFGGSAYEQYF. CDR3 bases: TGTGCCAGCAGCTTGTTTGGCGGGAGCGCCTACGAGCAGTACTTC.

The gene calls are TRBV24-1 and TRBJ1-5; 8 bases match TRBD1. The CDR3 sequence is 15 residues long. The germline V gene has CDR1 KGHDR and CDR2 SFDVKD. Germline trimming cut 4 bases from V and 2 bases from J; bases unmatched to any gene: 3. CDR3 residues: CATSERTGRNQPQHF. The CDR3 DNA follows: TGTGCCACCAGTGAACGGACAGGGCGCAATCAGCCCCAGCATTTT.

V and J are TRBV20-1 and TRBJ2-1; 12 bases agree with TRBD2. V dropped 3 bases and J dropped 7; count of bases not matched to a gene: 10. Germline CDR1 reads DFQATT; CDR2 reads SNEGSKA (reference sequence). This CDR3 is 16 amino acids long. The CDR3 DNA sequence: TGCAGTGCTAGTACCTGGCGACTAGCGGGAGTGAATGAGCAGTTCTTC. Translating it yields CSASTWRLAGVNEQFF.

The J gene is TRBJ2-1, the V gene TRBV6-5, with a possible D match to TRBD1 (6 bases). CDR3 length equals 14 residues. The ends were cut back, 8 bases at V and 7 bases at J, with 18 bases in the middle. The germline gives CDR1 MNHEY, CDR2 SVGAGI. The CDR3 nucleotides read TGTGCCAGCCTTGGGACACTCCTGAATAATGAGCAGTTCTTC. Translated: CASLGTLLNNEQFF.

The chain uses TRBV7-2 and TRBJ2-1; TRBD2 agrees at 7 bases. The CDR3 loop spans 17 amino acids. The germline V gene encodes CDR1 SGHTA and CDR2 FQGNSA. V lost 3 bases and J lost 8; bases outside the gene matches: 16. CDR3 bases: TGTGCCAGCAGCTTCCTTCCGACGGGAGGAAGGTACGATGAGCAGTTCTTC. Its protein product is CASSFLPTGGRYDEQFF.

This clone is a singleton in its sample. The chain links TRBV2 to TRBJ2-7; D possibly corresponds to TRBD1 (5 bases). The CDR3 spans 12 residues. Trimming shortened V by 8 bases and J by 2 bases, and 10 bases separated the two germline ends. Germline loops: CDR1 SNHLY, CDR2 FYNNEI. The CDR3 DNA sequence: TGTGCCAGCGCAGGGCAAACCTACGAGCAGTACTTC. Its translation is CASAGQTYEQYF.

The chain has TRBV2 and TRBJ2-2; D call uncertain. Germline loops: CDR1 SNHLY, CDR2 FYNNEI. The CDR3 extends over 15 amino acids. Trimming took off 0 bases at V and 5 bases at J, with 10 bases between the two ends. The CDR3 reads CASSEAGGETGELFF. CDR3 coding DNA: TGTGCCAGCAGTGAAGCGGGTGGAGAGACCGGGGAGCTGTTTTTT.